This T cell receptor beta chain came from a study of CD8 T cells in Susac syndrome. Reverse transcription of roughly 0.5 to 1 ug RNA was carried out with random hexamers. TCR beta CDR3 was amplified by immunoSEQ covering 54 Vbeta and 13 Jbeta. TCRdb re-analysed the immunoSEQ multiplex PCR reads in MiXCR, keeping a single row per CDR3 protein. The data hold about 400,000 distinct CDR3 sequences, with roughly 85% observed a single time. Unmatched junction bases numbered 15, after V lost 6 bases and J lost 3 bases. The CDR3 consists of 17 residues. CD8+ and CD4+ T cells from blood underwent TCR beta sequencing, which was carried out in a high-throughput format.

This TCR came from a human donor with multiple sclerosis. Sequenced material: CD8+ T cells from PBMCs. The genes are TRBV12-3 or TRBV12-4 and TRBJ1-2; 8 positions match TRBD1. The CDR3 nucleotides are TGTGCCAGCAGCCGACCGGACAGGGAGAACGATGACTATGGCTACACCTTC. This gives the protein CASSRPDRENDDYGYTF.